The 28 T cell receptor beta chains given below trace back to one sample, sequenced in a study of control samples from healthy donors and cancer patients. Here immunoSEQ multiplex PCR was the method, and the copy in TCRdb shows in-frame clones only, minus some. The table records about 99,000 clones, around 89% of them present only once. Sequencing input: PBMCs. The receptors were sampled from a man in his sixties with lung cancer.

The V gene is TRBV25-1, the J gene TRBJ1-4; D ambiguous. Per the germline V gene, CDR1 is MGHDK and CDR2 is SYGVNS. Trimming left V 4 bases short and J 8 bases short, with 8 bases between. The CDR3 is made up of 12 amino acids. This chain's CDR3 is CASSAGVEKLFF. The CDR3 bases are TGTGCCAGCAGTGCTGGGGTAGAAAAACTGTTTTTT.

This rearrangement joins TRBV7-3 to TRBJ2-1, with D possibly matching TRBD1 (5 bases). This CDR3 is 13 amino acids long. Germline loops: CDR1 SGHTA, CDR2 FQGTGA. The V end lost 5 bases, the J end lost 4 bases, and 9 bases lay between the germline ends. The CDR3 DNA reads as TGTGCCAGCAGCGCGGACAATTACAATGAGCAGTTCTTC. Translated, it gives CASSADNYNEQFF. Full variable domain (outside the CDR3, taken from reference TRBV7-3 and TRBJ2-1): GAGVSQTPSNKVTEKGKYVELRCDPISGHTALYWYRQSLGQGPEFLIYFQGTGAADDSGLPNDRFFAVRPEGSVSTLKIQRTERGDSAVYLCASSADNYNEQFFGPGTRLTVL.

CDR3 protein: CASLPGQSLNTGELFF. In DNA form, the CDR3 reads TGTGCCAGTTTACCGGGACAGAGCTTAAACACCGGGGAGCTGTTTTTT. The chain combines TRBV6-6 with TRBJ2-2; the match to TRBD1 covers 7 bases. The V segment lost 9 bases and the J segment 2 bases; nucleotides outside the gene matches: 12. This CDR3 is 16 amino acids long. CDR1 and CDR2 (germline): MNHNY, SVGAGI (reference sequence).

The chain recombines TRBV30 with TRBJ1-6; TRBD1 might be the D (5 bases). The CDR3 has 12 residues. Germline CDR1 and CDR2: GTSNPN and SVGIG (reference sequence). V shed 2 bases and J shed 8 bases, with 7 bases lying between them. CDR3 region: CAWSQQDSPLHF. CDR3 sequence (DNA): TGTGCCTGGAGTCAACAGGATTCACCCCTCCACTTT.

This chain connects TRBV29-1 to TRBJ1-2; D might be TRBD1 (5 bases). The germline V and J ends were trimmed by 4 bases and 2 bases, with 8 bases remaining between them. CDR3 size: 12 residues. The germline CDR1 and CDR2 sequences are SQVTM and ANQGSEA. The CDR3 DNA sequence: TGCAGCGTTGTTAGGGGAAACTATGGCTACACCTTC. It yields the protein CSVVRGNYGYTF.

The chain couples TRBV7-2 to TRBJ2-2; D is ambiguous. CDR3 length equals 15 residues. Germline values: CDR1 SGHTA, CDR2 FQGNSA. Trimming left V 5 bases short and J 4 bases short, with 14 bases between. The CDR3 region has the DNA TGTGCCAGCAGCCCAGCACGCACAATCACCGGGGAGCTGTTTTTT. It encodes CASSPARTITGELFF.

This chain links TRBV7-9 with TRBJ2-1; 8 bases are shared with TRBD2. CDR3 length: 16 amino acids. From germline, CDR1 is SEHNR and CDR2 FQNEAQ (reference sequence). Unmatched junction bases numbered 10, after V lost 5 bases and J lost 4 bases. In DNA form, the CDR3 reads TGTGCCAGCAGCCTTCTCGGGGGGGCCTTATACAATGAGCAGTTCTTC. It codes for CASSLLGGALYNEQFF.

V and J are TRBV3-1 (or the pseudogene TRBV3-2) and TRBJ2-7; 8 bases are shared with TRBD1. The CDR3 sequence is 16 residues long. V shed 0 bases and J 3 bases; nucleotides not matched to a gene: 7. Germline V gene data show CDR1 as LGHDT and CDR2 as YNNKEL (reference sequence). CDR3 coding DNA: TGTGCCAGCAGCCAAGATAAGGGGACAGGTAGCTACGAGCAGTACTTC. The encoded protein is CASSQDKGTGSYEQYF.

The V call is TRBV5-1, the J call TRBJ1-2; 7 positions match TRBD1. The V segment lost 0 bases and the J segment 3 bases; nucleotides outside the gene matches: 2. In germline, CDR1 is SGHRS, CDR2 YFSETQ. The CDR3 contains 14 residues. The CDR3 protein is CASSLDGTDYGYTF. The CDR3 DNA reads TGCGCCAGCAGCTTGGATGGGACAGACTATGGCTACACCTTC. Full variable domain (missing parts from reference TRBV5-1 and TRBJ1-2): KAGVTQTPRYLIKTRGQQVTLSCSPISGHRSVSWYQQTPGQGLQFLFEYFSETQRNKGNFPGRFSGRQFSNSRSEMNVSTLELGDSALYLCASSLDGTDYGYTFGSGTRLTVV.

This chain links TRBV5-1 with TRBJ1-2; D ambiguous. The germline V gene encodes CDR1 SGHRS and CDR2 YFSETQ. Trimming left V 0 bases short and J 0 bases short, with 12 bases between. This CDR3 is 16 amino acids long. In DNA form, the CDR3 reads TGCGCCAGCAGCTTGGCCCACGGCGAGGCTAACTATGGCTACACCTTC. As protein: CASSLAHGEANYGYTF.

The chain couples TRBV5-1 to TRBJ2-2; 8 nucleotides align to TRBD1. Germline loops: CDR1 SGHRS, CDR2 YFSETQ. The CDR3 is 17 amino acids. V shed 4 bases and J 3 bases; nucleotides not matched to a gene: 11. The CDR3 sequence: CASSRPEGTGYTGELFF. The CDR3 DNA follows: TGCGCCAGCAGCCGGCCCGAGGGGACAGGCTACACCGGGGAGCTGTTTTTT.

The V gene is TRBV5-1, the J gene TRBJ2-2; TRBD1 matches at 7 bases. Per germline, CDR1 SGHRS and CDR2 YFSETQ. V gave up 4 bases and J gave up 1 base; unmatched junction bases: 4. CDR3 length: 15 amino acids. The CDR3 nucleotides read TGCGCCAGCAGCGGTGGACAGGTGAACACCGGGGAGCTGTTTTTT. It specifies CASSGGQVNTGELFF.

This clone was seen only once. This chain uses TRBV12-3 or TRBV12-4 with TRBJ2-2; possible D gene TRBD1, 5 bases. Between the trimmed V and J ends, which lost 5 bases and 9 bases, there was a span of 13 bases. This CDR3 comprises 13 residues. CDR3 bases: TGTGCCAGCAGTCACAGGTTGCGGAGGGAGCTGTTTTTT. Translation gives CASSHRLRRELFF.

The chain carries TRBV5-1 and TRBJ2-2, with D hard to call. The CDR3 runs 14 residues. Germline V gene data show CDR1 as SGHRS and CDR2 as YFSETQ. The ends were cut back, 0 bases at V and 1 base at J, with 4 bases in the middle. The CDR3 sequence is CASSLGQNTGELFF. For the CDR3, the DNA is TGCGCCAGCAGCTTGGGGCAGAACACCGGGGAGCTGTTTTTT.

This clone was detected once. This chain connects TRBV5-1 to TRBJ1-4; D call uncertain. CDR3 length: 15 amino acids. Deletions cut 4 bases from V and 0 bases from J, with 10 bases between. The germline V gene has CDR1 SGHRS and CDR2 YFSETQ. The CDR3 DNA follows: TGCGCCAGCAGCCAAGGGCCGGCAACTAATGAAAAACTGTTTTTT. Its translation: CASSQGPATNEKLFF.

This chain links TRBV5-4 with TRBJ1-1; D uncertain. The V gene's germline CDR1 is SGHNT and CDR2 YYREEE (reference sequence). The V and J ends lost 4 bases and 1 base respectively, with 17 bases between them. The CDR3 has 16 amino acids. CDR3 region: CASSPSGGPANTEAFF. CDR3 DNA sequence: TGTGCCAGCAGCCCCTCGGGTGGTCCAGCGAACACTGAAGCTTTCTTT.

The chain's CDR3 is CASVIEPGRRGRNTIYF. CDR3 nucleotides: TGTGCCAGCGTAATAGAACCGGGACGCCGAGGACGAAACACCATATATTTT. The chain joins TRBV2 to TRBJ1-3, with D perhaps matching TRBD1 (5 bases). CDR1 and CDR2 (germline): SNHLY, FYNNEI. V was pared by 8 bases and J by 5 bases, with 25 bases between. CDR3 length: 17 residues.

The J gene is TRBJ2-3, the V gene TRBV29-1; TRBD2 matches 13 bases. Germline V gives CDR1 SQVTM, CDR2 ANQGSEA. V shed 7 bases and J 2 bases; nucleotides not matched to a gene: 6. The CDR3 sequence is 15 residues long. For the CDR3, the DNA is TGCAGCGACCCGGGACTAGCGGGGTACACAGATACGCAGTATTTT. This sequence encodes CSDPGLAGYTDTQYF.

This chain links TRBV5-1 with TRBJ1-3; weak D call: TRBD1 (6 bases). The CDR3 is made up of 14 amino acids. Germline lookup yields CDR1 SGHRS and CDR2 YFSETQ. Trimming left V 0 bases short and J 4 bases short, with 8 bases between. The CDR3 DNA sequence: TGCGCCAGCAGCTTGGCAGGGGAGGGAAACACCATATATTTT. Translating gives CASSLAGEGNTIYF. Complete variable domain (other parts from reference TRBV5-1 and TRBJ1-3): KAGVTQTPRYLIKTRGQQVTLSCSPISGHRSVSWYQQTPGQGLQFLFEYFSETQRNKGNFPGRFSGRQFSNSRSEMNVSTLELGDSALYLCASSLAGEGNTIYFGEGSWLTVV.

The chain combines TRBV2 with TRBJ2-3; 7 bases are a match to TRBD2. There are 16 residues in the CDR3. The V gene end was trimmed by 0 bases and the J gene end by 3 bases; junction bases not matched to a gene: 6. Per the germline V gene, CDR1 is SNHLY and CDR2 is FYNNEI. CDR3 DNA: TGTGCCAGCAGTGAAGCAGAACGGGGGGAAACAGATACGCAGTATTTT. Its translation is CASSEAERGETDTQYF.

CDR3 DNA sequence: TGTGCCAGCGCCGGGGGGCTAGGCGGGGAGCTGTTTTTT. Its translation is CASAGGLGGELFF. This chain connects TRBV9 to TRBJ2-2, with D perhaps matching TRBD2 (7 bases). CDR1 and CDR2 (germline): SGDLS, YYNGEE. The CDR3 covers 13 residues. The V gene lost 7 bases and the J gene lost 7 bases, with 14 bases spanning the gap.

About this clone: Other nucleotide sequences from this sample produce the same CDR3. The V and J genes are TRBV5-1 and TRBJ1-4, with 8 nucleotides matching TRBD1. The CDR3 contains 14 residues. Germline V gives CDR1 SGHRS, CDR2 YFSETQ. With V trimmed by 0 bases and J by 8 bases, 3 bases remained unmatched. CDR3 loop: CASSLGQGNEKLFF. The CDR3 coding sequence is TGCGCCAGCAGCTTGGGACAGGGGAACGAAAAACTGTTTTTT.

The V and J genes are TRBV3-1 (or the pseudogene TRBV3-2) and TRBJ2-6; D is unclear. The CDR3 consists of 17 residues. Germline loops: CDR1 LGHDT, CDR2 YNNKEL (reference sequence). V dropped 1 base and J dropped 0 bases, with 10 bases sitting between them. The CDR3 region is CASSQVGSYSGANVLTF. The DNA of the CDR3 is TGTGCCAGCAGCCAAGTTGGCAGCTACTCTGGGGCCAACGTCCTGACTTTC.

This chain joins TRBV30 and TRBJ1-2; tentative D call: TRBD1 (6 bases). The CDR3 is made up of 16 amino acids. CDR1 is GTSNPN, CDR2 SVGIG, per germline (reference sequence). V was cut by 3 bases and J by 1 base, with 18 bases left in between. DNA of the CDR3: TGTGCCTGGAGGGGAACTCAGGGGCAGGGTAACTATGGCTACACCTTC. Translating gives CAWRGTQGQGNYGYTF.

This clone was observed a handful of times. The CDR3 reads CASSPGTGGNQPQHF. In DNA form, the CDR3 reads TGTGCCAGCTCACCTGGGACAGGAGGGAATCAGCCCCAGCATTTT. The rearrangement links TRBV18 to TRBJ1-5, with TRBD1 identical over 8 bases. V shed 3 bases, J shed 4 bases, and the junction held 5 bases outside the gene matches. CDR1 is KGHSH, CDR2 LQKENI, per germline. The CDR3 extends over 15 amino acids.

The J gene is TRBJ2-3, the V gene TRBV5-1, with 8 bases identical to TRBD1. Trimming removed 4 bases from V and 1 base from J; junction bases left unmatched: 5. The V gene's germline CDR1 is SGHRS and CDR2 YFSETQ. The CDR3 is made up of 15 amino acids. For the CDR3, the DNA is TGCGCCAGCAGCGGACAGGGTTTGGGCACAGATACGCAGTATTTT. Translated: CASSGQGLGTDTQYF.

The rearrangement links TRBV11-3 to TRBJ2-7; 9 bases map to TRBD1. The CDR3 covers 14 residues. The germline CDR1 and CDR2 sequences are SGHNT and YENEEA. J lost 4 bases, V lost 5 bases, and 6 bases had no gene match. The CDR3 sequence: CASSGTGSSYEQYV. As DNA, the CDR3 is TGTGCCAGCAGCGGGACAGGGAGTTCGTACGAGCAGTACGTC.

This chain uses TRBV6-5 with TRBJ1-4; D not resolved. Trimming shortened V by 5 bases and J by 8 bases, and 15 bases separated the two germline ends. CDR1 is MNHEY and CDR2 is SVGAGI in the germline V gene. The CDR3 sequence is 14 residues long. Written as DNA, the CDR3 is TGTGCCAGCAGTAGGACGGACTCGGAAGAAAAACTGTTTTTT. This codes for CASSRTDSEEKLFF.